These T cell receptor beta chains were read from a single sample in a study of blood T cell repertoires in COVID-19. Repertoires were generated with immunoSEQ multiplex PCR, while TCRdb's copy carries only in-frame clones and drops some. The table records about 25,000 clones, approximately 88% of them present only once. The sample taken for sequencing was peripheral blood. All receptors derive from a man in his 70s with COVID-19, enrolled during active disease. Each CDR3 is given with its conserved first and last residue. D genes are given only for firm matches. Clone size is shown for a subset of rows, as once, few, many or a class of expanded clone.

D: TRBD2; size: once; V: TRBV18; J: TRBJ2-5; CDR3: CASSPPSGRALETQYF; DNA: TGTGCCAGCTCACCACCGAGCGGGAGGGCCCTCGAGACCCAGTACTTC
D: .; size: .; V: TRBV9; J: TRBJ2-7; CDR3: CASSPRISYEQYF; DNA: TGTGCCAGCAGCCCCCGTATTAGCTACGAGCAGTACTTC
D: .; size: .; V: TRBV5-4; J: TRBJ2-1; CDR3: CASGGRTSEQFF; DNA: TGTGCCAGCGGGGGGAGGACAAGTGAGCAGTTCTTC
D: .; size: .; V: TRBV5-1; J: TRBJ2-2; CDR3: CASSLSVANTGELFF; DNA: TGCGCCAGCAGCTTGTCGGTAGCGAACACCGGGGAGCTGTTTTTT
D: .; size: .; V: TRBV11-2; J: TRBJ2-7; CDR3: CASSLVGGAGTYEQYF; DNA: TGTGCCAGCAGCTTAGTCGGCGGGGCCGGCACCTACGAGCAGTACTTC
D: .; size: .; V: TRBV19; J: TRBJ1-5; CDR3: CASSILQTNQPQHF; DNA: TGTGCCAGTAGTATCTTACAGACCAATCAGCCCCAGCATTTT
D: TRBD2; size: .; V: TRBV5-1; J: TRBJ2-1; CDR3: CASSLAPSGRPEQFF; DNA: TGCGCCAGCAGCTTGGCGCCTAGCGGGAGGCCTGAGCAGTTCTTC
D: .; size: .; V: TRBV30; J: TRBJ2-5; CDR3: CAWMRAETQYF; DNA: TGTGCCTGGATGAGAGCGGAGACCCAGTACTTC
D: .; size: .; V: TRBV5-5; J: TRBJ2-7; CDR3: CASSFFTGLSSYEQYF; DNA: TGTGCCAGCAGCTTTTTTACAGGGCTCAGCTCCTACGAGCAGTACTTC
D: .; size: few; V: TRBV19; J: TRBJ2-7; CDR3: CASSRTTTYEQYF; DNA: TGTGCCAGTAGTAGAACAACGACCTACGAGCAGTACTTC
D: TRBD2; size: .; V: TRBV5-4; J: TRBJ2-3; CDR3: CASSSPTSGAGSTDTQYF; DNA: TGTGCCAGCAGCTCGCCCACTAGCGGGGCGGGGAGCACAGATACGCAGTATTTT
D: TRBD2; size: .; V: TRBV6-5; J: TRBJ2-1; CDR3: CASSRLAGGPNEQFF; DNA: TGTGCCAGCAGCAGACTAGCGGGAGGGCCGAATGAGCAGTTCTTC
D: TRBD1; size: .; V: TRBV19; J: TRBJ2-5; CDR3: CASSFRGTGKETQYF; DNA: TGTGCCAGTAGTTTTAGGGGGACAGGGAAAGAGACCCAGTACTTC
D: .; size: .; V: TRBV6-5; J: TRBJ2-7; CDR3: CALGQGQHEQYF; DNA: TGTGCCCTGGGGCAGGGGCAGCACGAGCAGTACTTC
D: TRBD1; size: .; V: TRBV5-1; J: TRBJ1-1; CDR3: CASSAQGAEAFF; DNA: TGCGCCAGCAGCGCGCAGGGGGCTGAAGCTTTCTTT
D: TRBD1; size: few; V: TRBV2; J: TRBJ1-5; CDR3: CASTIRRTGDQPQHF; DNA: TGTGCCAGCACCATCAGACGGACAGGGGACCAGCCCCAGCATTTT
D: .; size: .; V: TRBV19; J: TRBJ1-2; CDR3: CASSIGGGEYGYTF; DNA: TGTGCCAGTAGTATAGGAGGGGGAGAATATGGCTACACCTTC
D: TRBD1; size: .; V: TRBV7-2; J: TRBJ1-6; CDR3: CASSRRTGRSSYNSPLHF; DNA: TGTGCCAGCAGCCGCAGGACAGGGAGAAGCTCCTATAATTCACCCCTCCACTTT
D: TRBD1; size: .; V: TRBV13; J: TRBJ2-7; CDR3: CASSSRDRGPRWYEQYF; DNA: TGTGCCAGCAGCTCGAGGGACAGGGGGCCAAGGTGGTACGAGCAGTACTTC
D: TRBD2; size: .; V: TRBV5-1; J: TRBJ2-7; CDR3: CASSLGSGRRPYEQYF; DNA: TGCGCCAGCAGCTTGGGAAGCGGGAGGAGGCCCTACGAGCAGTACTTC
D: TRBD1; size: .; V: TRBV29-1; J: TRBJ2-2; CDR3: CSAIQGAGGELFF; DNA: TGCAGCGCTATCCAGGGGGCCGGCGGGGAGCTGTTTTTT
D: TRBD1; size: .; V: TRBV5-4; J: TRBJ1-4; CDR3: CASSPTGSGEKLFF; DNA: TGTGCCAGCAGCCCGACAGGGTCTGGTGAAAAACTGTTTTTT
D: TRBD2; size: .; V: TRBV5-8; J: TRBJ2-3; CDR3: CASSLGTSGSGDTQYF; DNA: TGTGCCAGCAGCCTGGGGACTAGCGGGAGCGGAGATACGCAGTATTTT
D: .; size: .; V: TRBV29-1; J: TRBJ2-7; CDR3: CSVTDMAEQYF; DNA: TGCAGCGTCACGGACATGGCTGAGCAGTACTTC
D: .; size: .; V: TRBV9; J: TRBJ2-3; CDR3: CASSVGASETQYF; DNA: TGTGCCAGCAGCGTAGGGGCTAGCGAGACGCAGTATTTT
D: .; size: .; V: TRBV19; J: TRBJ2-5; CDR3: CASSIPELETQYF; DNA: TGTGCCAGTAGTATCCCCGAGTTGGAGACCCAGTACTTC
D: .; size: .; V: TRBV5-4; J: TRBJ2-6; CDR3: CASSPFGSSGANVLTF; DNA: TGTGCCAGCAGCCCGTTCGGGAGCTCTGGGGCCAACGTCCTGACTTTC
D: TRBD2; size: .; V: TRBV11-3; J: TRBJ2-3; CDR3: CASSSTSGASTDTQYF; DNA: TGTGCCAGCAGCTCGACTAGCGGAGCTAGCACAGATACGCAGTATTTT
D: .; size: few; V: TRBV20-1; J: TRBJ1-1; CDR3: CSARDPEKAFF; DNA: TGCAGTGCTAGAGACCCCGAGAAAGCTTTCTTT
D: TRBD1; size: few; V: TRBV15; J: TRBJ2-2; CDR3: CATSRAWDRGLAGELFF; DNA: TGTGCCACCAGCAGAGCGTGGGACAGGGGGCTCGCCGGGGAGCTGTTTTTT
D: .; size: .; V: TRBV10-3; J: TRBJ1-6; CDR3: CAIGVGAPLHF; DNA: TGTGCCATCGGAGTCGGAGCACCCCTCCACTTT
D: .; size: .; V: TRBV3-1/TRBV3-2; J: TRBJ1-3; CDR3: CASSQASGSGNTIYF; DNA: TGTGCCAGCAGCCAAGCATCAGGGTCTGGAAACACCATATATTTT
D: TRBD1; size: few; V: TRBV11-2; J: TRBJ2-2; CDR3: CASSLPGTGTTGELFF; DNA: TGTGCCAGCAGCTTACCCGGGACAGGAACCACCGGGGAGCTGTTTTTT
D: .; size: .; V: TRBV19; J: TRBJ2-1; CDR3: CASSIDISYNEQFF; DNA: TGTGCCAGTAGTATAGACATCTCCTACAATGAGCAGTTCTTC
D: TRBD1; size: once; V: TRBV19; J: TRBJ1-5; CDR3: CASSKTGGGNQPQHF; DNA: TGTGCCAGTAGCAAGACAGGGGGAGGCAATCAGCCCCAGCATTTT
D: .; size: .; V: TRBV20-1; J: TRBJ2-5; CDR3: CSASSLAGETQYF; DNA: TGCAGTGCTAGTTCGCTAGCAGGAGAGACCCAGTACTTC
D: TRBD1; size: .; V: TRBV4-1; J: TRBJ1-6; CDR3: CASSHYDPGQTISYNSPLHF; DNA: TGCGCCAGCAGCCATTATGATCCGGGACAGACGATCTCCTATAATTCACCCCTCCACTTT
D: .; size: .; V: TRBV12-3/TRBV12-4; J: TRBJ1-2; CDR3: CASSRVNYGYTF; DNA: TGTGCCAGCAGCCGCGTTAACTATGGCTACACCTTC
D: TRBD2; size: .; V: TRBV7-2; J: TRBJ2-3; CDR3: CASSLGGLRRGGPTDTQYF; DNA: TGTGCCAGCAGCTTGGGAGGGTTGAGGCGGGGGGGCCCAACAGATACGCAGTATTTT
D: TRBD1; size: .; V: TRBV5-1; J: TRBJ1-1; CDR3: CASSSRTGMHTEAFF; DNA: TGCGCCAGCAGCTCCCGGACAGGGATGCACACTGAAGCTTTCTTT
D: TRBD1; size: few; V: TRBV27; J: TRBJ2-1; CDR3: CASSPDRGTEQFF; DNA: TGTGCCAGCAGCCCTGACAGGGGGACTGAGCAGTTCTTC